The T cell receptor (beta chain) under discussion was sequenced for a study of blood T cell repertoires in COVID-19. Study at large: Researchers got acute and convalescent COVID-19 samples from the United States, Italy and Spain. Sample material is recorded as cDNA or gDNA derived from T cells, B-cell-depleted T cells, or PBMCs.

Trimming cost V 3 bases and J 8 bases, with 16 bases left between them. The CDR3 length is 14 residues. Looked up from germline, CDR1 is MDHEN and CDR2 is SYDVKM. Original data processing: The assay estimated nucleated cells by amplifying reference gene primers. Sequenced by immunoSEQ multiplex PCR; TCRdb stores in-frame clones only, minus some. V and J calls and clone size are those listed in that table; D and trimming were worked out from the DNA. The table includes about 110,000 clones, approximately 82% detected once. The chain links TRBV28 to TRBJ1-2; no definite D call. The TCR sequence derives from a woman between 70 and 85 years old with acute or convalescent COVID-19. The sample taken for sequencing was peripheral blood. CDR3 coding DNA: TGTGCCAGCAGTTTGAGCCCTCCCGGAGGCGGCTACACCTTC. Translating it yields CASSLSPPGGGYTF.